This T cell receptor (beta chain) was recorded in a study of cytomegalovirus exposure and HLA in healthy donors. Study-wide findings and caveats: A later analysis showed TCR association rates differing by HLA locus, peaking at DRB1 and lowest at HLA-C.

Trimming took 0 bases from V and 0 from J; bases not matched to a gene: 0. The CDR3 consists of 16 residues. Germline-derived CDR1 and CDR2 are SGHNT and YYREEE (reference sequence). Primers included in the PCR were 60 Vbeta and 13 Jbeta primers. Authors' methods: Later, 65 million to 85 million unique TCR beta chains were counted in an analysis, and approximately 10 million of them were shared. Libraries were prepared by immunoSEQ multiplex PCR; TCRdb keeps only in-frame clonotypes and omits some of them. V, J and clone size are taken as reported in that table, and D and trimming were inferred from the DNA itself. The data contain about 190,000 clones, roughly 77% of them seen just once; the ten biggest clones take up approximately 4.8%. With regard to this clone: Its antigen is undetermined.

This receptor was identified in a young man in good health and CMV-seropositive. This rearrangement joins TRBV5-4 to TRBJ2-1, with 10 bases lining up with TRBD2. The sample taken for sequencing was PBMCs. The CDR3 sequence is CASSLASGSSYNEQFF. CDR3 DNA sequence: TGTGCCAGCAGCTTGGCTAGCGGGAGCTCCTACAATGAGCAGTTCTTC. Using reference TRBV5-4 and TRBJ2-1 for the parts outside the CDR3, the full variable domain is ETGVTQSPTHLIKTRGQQVTLRCSSQSGHNTVSWYQQALGQGPQFIFQYYREEENGRGNFPPRFSGLQFPNYSSELNVNALELDDSALYLCASSLASGSSYNEQFFGPGTRLTVL.